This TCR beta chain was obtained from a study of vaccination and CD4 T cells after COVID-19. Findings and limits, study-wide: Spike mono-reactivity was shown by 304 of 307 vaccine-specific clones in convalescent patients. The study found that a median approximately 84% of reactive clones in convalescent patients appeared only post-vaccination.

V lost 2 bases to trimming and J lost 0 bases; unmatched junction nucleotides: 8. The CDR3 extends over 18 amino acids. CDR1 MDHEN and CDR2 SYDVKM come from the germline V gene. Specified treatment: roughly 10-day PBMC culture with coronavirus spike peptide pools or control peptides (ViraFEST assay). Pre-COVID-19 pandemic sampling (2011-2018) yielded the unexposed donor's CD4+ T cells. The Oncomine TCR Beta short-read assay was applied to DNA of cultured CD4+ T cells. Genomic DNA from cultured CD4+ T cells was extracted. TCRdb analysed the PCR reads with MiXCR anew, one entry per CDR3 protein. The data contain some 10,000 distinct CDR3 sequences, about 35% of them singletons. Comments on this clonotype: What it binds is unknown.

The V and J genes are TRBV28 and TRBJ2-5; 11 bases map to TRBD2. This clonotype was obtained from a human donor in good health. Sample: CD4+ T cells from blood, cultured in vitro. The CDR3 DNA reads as TGTGCCAGCAGTTTAGTCCTAGCGGGAGGTACCTACCAAGAGACCCAGTACTTC. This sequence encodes CASSLVLAGGTYQETQYF. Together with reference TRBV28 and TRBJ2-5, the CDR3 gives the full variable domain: DVKVTQSSRYLVKRTGEKVFLECVQDMDHENMFWYRQDPGLGLRLIYFSYDVKMKEKGDIPEGYSVSREKKERFSLILESASTNQTSMYLCASSLVLAGGTYQETQYFGPGTRLLVL.